This T cell receptor beta chain was observed in a study of cytomegalovirus exposure and HLA in healthy donors. Overall study results and limits: Cytomegalovirus-associated status was assigned to roughly 160 TCR beta chains.

The data were produced by immunoSEQ multiplex PCR, yet TCRdb's version contains in-frame clones alone and is incomplete. The sample shows roughly 220,000 clones, roughly 88% of them seen only once. The CDR3 has 14 amino acids. Germline V lookup: CDR1 LGHNT, CDR2 FRNRAP. Turning to this clone: The antigen is unknown. A junction end diverges from the germline sequence, so it may reflect a read error.

The donors were members of the validation cohort, which comprised 90 to 150 subjects and was separate from the first cohort of fewer than 700 subjects. The clonotype comes from a woman in her twenties or thirties in good health and CMV-seropositive. Input material: PBMCs. The chain carries TRBV12-5 and TRBJ1-4; D perhaps matches TRBD1 (6 bases). Here the CDR3 reads CASGLGGADEKLFF. The CDR3 region has the DNA TGTGCTAGTGGGTTGGGGGGGGCCGATGAAAAACTGTTTTTT.